What follows are 13 T cell receptor beta chains derived from one specimen sequenced in a study of vaccination effects on CD4 cells after COVID-19. A 10-day culture period preceded the isolation of CD4+ T cells. Clones were sequenced by immunoSEQ multiplex PCR, and TCRdb holds only the in-frame ones, with some missing. The repertoire consists of about 64,000 clones, with about 69% occurring once and the leading ten covering roughly 25%. The antigens of these receptors remain unknown. The material sequenced was CD4+ T cells from PBMCs cultured without peptide, taken before COVID-19 vaccination. The origin of the receptors is a human donor who had a prior SARS-CoV-2 infection.

This clone was seen just once. The rearrangement uses TRBV7-2 and TRBJ1-2; a weak D match, TRBD1 (6 bases). V was cut by 5 bases and J by 4 bases, with 11 bases left in between. The CDR3 is made up of 13 amino acids. From germline, CDR1 is SGHTA and CDR2 FQGNSA. The CDR3 reads CASSRQVGYGYTF. CDR3 nucleotide sequence: TGTGCCAGCAGCCGACAGGTCGGCTATGGCTACACCTTC.

The rearrangement joins TRBV7-3 to TRBJ2-3; no clear D. V lost 1 base and J lost 2, with 10 bases in between. Germline V gene sequence: CDR1 SGHTA, CDR2 FQGTGA. The CDR3 loop spans 15 amino acids. This CDR3 reads CASSLMAASTDTQYF. The CDR3 coding sequence is TGTGCCAGCAGCTTAATGGCAGCTTCCACAGATACGCAGTATTTT.

The chain has TRBV7-2 and TRBJ2-7, with unresolved D. Trimming cost V 5 bases and J 6 bases, with 11 bases left between them. This CDR3 spans 12 amino acids. From germline, CDR1 is SGHTA and CDR2 FQGNSA. Written as DNA, the CDR3 is TGTGCCAGCAGCCCCCAGATGGGCGAGCAGTACTTC. Its translation is CASSPQMGEQYF.

The V gene is TRBV10-3, the J gene TRBJ2-1; TRBD2 matches 8 bases. V was pared by 3 bases and J by 3 bases, with 4 bases of the junction left unmatched. This CDR3 spans 15 amino acids. The germline gives CDR1 ENHRY, CDR2 SYGVKD. The CDR3 loop reads CAISDSGGSYNEQFF. The CDR3 DNA reads TGTGCCATCAGTGACTCGGGAGGGAGCTACAATGAGCAGTTCTTC.

This sequence joins TRBV7-2 and TRBJ2-1; TRBD2 agrees at 8 bases. V gave up 11 bases and J gave up 7 bases; unmatched junction bases: 13. Germline lookup yields CDR1 SGHTA and CDR2 FQGNSA. The CDR3 extends over 14 amino acids. This CDR3 reads CASSGGLFRNEQFF. CDR3 DNA: TGTGCCTCAAGCGGGGGCCTCTTTAGGAATGAGCAGTTCTTC.

This clone was picked up one time. The DNA for the CDR3 is TGTGCCAGCAGCTCCGGGACTAGCGGGGGGGTAGGGGAGACCCAGTACTTC. Protein: CASSSGTSGGVGETQYF. The V call is TRBV5-6, the J call TRBJ2-5; 16 bases are a match to TRBD2. Germline loops: CDR1 SGHDT, CDR2 YYEEEE. The ends lost 3 bases at V and 5 bases at J; junction bases unmatched: 7. CDR3 length: 17 residues.

The chain uses TRBV3-1 (or the pseudogene TRBV3-2) and TRBJ2-3, with a tentative D call TRBD2 (5 bases). The ends were cut back, 1 base at V and 9 bases at J, with 14 bases in the middle. The germline CDR1 and CDR2 sequences are LGHDT and YNNKEL (reference sequence). This CDR3 has 14 amino acids. The CDR3 region is CASSQALGGVTQYF. CDR3 nucleotides: TGTGCCAGCAGCCAAGCCCTAGGAGGAGTCACGCAGTATTTT.

This clone came up a few times. The V call is TRBV19, the J call TRBJ1-4, with 7 bases lining up with TRBD1. The junction had 10 bases not matched to a gene; V was cut back by 7 bases and J by 8 bases. Germline V gives CDR1 LNHDA, CDR2 SQIVND (reference sequence). This CDR3 is built from 14 residues. The CDR3: CASMEGALDEKLFF. CDR3 nucleotides: TGTGCCAGTATGGAGGGGGCATTAGACGAAAAACTGTTTTTT.

This rearrangement joins TRBV2 to TRBJ1-1; the D gene is possibly TRBD1 (5 bases). CDR3 length equals 15 residues. Germline loops: CDR1 SNHLY, CDR2 FYNNEI. V gave up 6 bases and J gave up 0 bases, with 14 bases separating them. CDR3: CASSWGAGVNTEAFF. CDR3 in DNA: TGTGCCAGCAGCTGGGGCGCGGGGGTGAACACTGAAGCTTTCTTT.

The V gene is TRBV11-1, the J gene TRBJ2-5, with TRBD2 identical over 9 bases. Trimming took 2 bases from V and 2 from J; bases not matched to a gene: 6. This CDR3 contains 16 residues. Germline loops: CDR1 SGHAT, CDR2 FQDESV (reference sequence). The CDR3 coding sequence is TGTGCCAGCAGCTTACTAGCGGGGTCGCGACAAGAGACCCAGTACTTC. Protein product: CASSLLAGSRQETQYF.

DNA of the CDR3: TGTGCCAGTAGTACAAAACAGGGGGGGATTCGTGCAGATACGCAGTATTTT. Amino acids: CASSTKQGGIRADTQYF. The chain recombines TRBV19 with TRBJ2-3, with a possible D match to TRBD1 (8 bases). Germline V lookup: CDR1 LNHDA, CDR2 SQIVND (reference sequence). CDR3 length: 17 amino acids. The germline V and J ends were trimmed by 4 bases and 4 bases, with 21 bases remaining between them.

The chain couples TRBV7-8 to TRBJ2-3; D call uncertain. The CDR3 covers 12 residues. Looked up from germline, CDR1 is SGHVS and CDR2 is FQNEAQ. V gave up 5 bases and J gave up 0 bases, with 3 bases separating them. DNA of the CDR3: TGTGCCAGCAGCCCAAGCACAGATACGCAGTATTTT. It codes for CASSPSTDTQYF.

V and J are TRBV27 and TRBJ2-2; no clear D gene. Germline CDR1 reads MNHEY; CDR2 reads SMNVEV (reference sequence). This CDR3 is built from 14 residues. V lost 5 bases to trimming and J lost 4 bases, with 11 bases between them. CDR3 in DNA: TGTGCCAGCAGTCCGAGGTGGAGCACCGGGGAGCTGTTTTTT. Encoded protein: CASSPRWSTGELFF.